Sequencing of this T cell receptor (beta chain) was carried out in a study of identical twins. Study outcomes and limitations: The study found weaker excess twin sharing in beta out-of-frame sequences. Conclusions rested on cross-sectional statistics rather than following the same donors. Models, which agreed with sharing between unrelated individuals, nonetheless underestimated the out-of-frame TCR alpha sharing seen in monozygotic twins.

Template switching created a universal primer site, and the cDNA included unique molecular identifiers. In TCRdb, the 5' RACE reads were re-called with MiXCR into one record per CDR3 protein. In the table there are 1.5 million or so distinct CDR3 sequences, 25% to 35% of which are singletons. As to this clonotype: Its cognate antigen is unknown.

This CDR3 has 14 residues. CDR1 and CDR2 from the germline V gene are SEHNR and FQNEAQ (reference sequence). V lost 7 bases to trimming and J lost 2 bases, with 12 bases between them. V and J are TRBV7-9 and TRBJ1-5; the D is unclear. This clonotype originated in a newborn girl in good health. Sequenced material: cord blood. The CDR3 sequence: CASMLGTGNQPQHF. CDR3 nucleotides: TGTGCCAGCATGCTCGGTACAGGCAATCAGCCCCAGCATTTT.